This T cell receptor (beta chain) was captured by sequencing in a study of blood T cell repertoires in COVID-19. Germline assignment: CDR1 SNHLY and CDR2 FYNNEI. The CDR3 extends over 14 amino acids. V lost 5 bases and J lost 3, with 10 bases in between. The repertoire was sequenced with immunoSEQ multiplex PCR; TCRdb's copy has only in-frame clones and lacks some. The data show under 80,000 clones, roughly 80% seen once. The sample consisted of peripheral blood. This receptor was obtained from a man aged 80 or over with acute or convalescent COVID-19. V usage is TRBV2 and J usage is TRBJ1-4; the D is unclear. CDR3 in DNA: TGTGCCAGCAGTCCTTGGCGGGCTAATGAAAAACTGTTTTTT. Protein product: CASSPWRANEKLFF.